The next 4 T cell receptor beta chains were all read from a single sample in a study of T cell responses to AZD1222 COVID-19 vaccine. Here immunoSEQ multiplex PCR was the method, and the copy in TCRdb shows in-frame clones only, minus some. The sample consists of roughly 130,000 clones, about 90% of them appearing once. Sequenced material: peripheral blood, taken on day 0 of AZD1222 vaccination. These receptor sequences come from an adult in good health.

The chain recombines TRBV28 with TRBJ2-7; 10 nucleotides line up with TRBD2. V lost 6 bases, J lost 2 bases, and 10 bases stayed unmatched. This CDR3 has 16 amino acids. From germline, CDR1 is MDHEN and CDR2 SYDVKM. This CDR3 reads CASRQHLAGDPYEQYF. The CDR3 nucleotides are TGTGCCAGCAGGCAGCACCTAGCGGGGGACCCCTACGAGCAGTACTTC.

This chain links TRBV29-1 with TRBJ2-3, with TRBD2 matching 7 bases. This CDR3 has 13 amino acids. Trimming removed 6 bases from V and 5 bases from J; junction bases left unmatched: 8. CDR1 is SQVTM and CDR2 is ANQGSEA in the germline V gene. DNA of the CDR3: TGCAGCGTAGCCGAGGGACTACGAGATACGCAGTATTTT. Amino acid sequence: CSVAEGLRDTQYF.

The chain joins TRBV4-3 to TRBJ2-1, with no clear D. The CDR3 runs 15 residues. The germline V gene encodes CDR1 LGHNA and CDR2 YSLEER. The V and J ends lost 0 bases and 4 bases respectively, with 10 bases between them. In DNA form, the CDR3 reads TGCGCCAGCAGCCAAGATTCCCAGGATTACAATGAGCAGTTCTTC. It is translated as CASSQDSQDYNEQFF.

The gene calls are TRBV2 and TRBJ1-5; D gene uncertain. CDR3 length: 13 residues. Germline V gene lookup returns CDR1 SNHLY and CDR2 FYNNEI. Trimming took off 1 base at V and 4 bases at J, with 5 bases between the two ends. CDR3 DNA sequence: TGTGCCAGCAGTGAAGGCTCGAATCAGCCCCAGCATTTT. Amino acids: CASSEGSNQPQHF.